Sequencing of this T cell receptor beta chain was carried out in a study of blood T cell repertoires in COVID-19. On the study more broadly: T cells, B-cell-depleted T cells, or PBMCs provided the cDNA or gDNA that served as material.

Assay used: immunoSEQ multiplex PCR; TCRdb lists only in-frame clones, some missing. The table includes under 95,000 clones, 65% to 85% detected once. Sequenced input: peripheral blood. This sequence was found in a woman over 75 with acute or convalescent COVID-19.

CDR3 loop: CSVDSGSSYEQYF. The CDR3 coding sequence is TGCAGCGTTGATAGCGGGAGTTCCTACGAGCAGTACTTC. The genes are TRBV29-1 and TRBJ2-7; 9 nucleotides agree with TRBD2. The germline V gene has CDR1 SQVTM and CDR2 ANQGSEA. The CDR3 spans 13 residues. V trimming: 3 bases; J trimming: 1 base; junction bases outside the gene matches: 1.